What follows is one T cell receptor beta chain and its context. Its target is unknown. Germline-derived CDR1 and CDR2 are LNHNV and YYDKDF (reference sequence). This CDR3 spans 15 amino acids. V was cut by 0 bases and J by 5 bases, with 13 bases left in between. The data originate from a study of cytomegalovirus exposure and HLA in healthy donors. Study findings and constraints: Fewer N-insertions than the roughly 670-donor mean were reportedly shown by an Asian-associated ancestry cluster in a later analysis. Researchers counted roughly 150 TCR beta chains as cytomegalovirus-associated.

The PCR employed 60 Vbeta primers together with 13 Jbeta primers. The assay was immunoSEQ multiplex PCR, and TCRdb's table has in-frame clones only and misses some. There are around 150,000 clones in the sample; around 85% occur only once, and more than 0.7% lies in the top ten. Material for sequencing was PBMCs. The chain couples TRBV15 to TRBJ2-5, with D tentatively TRBD2 (5 bases). The TCR sequence derives from a woman under 40 in good health and CMV-seronegative. The CDR3: CATSRDHSTGETQYF. In DNA, the CDR3 is TGTGCCACCAGCAGAGATCACTCTACGGGGGAGACCCAGTACTTC.